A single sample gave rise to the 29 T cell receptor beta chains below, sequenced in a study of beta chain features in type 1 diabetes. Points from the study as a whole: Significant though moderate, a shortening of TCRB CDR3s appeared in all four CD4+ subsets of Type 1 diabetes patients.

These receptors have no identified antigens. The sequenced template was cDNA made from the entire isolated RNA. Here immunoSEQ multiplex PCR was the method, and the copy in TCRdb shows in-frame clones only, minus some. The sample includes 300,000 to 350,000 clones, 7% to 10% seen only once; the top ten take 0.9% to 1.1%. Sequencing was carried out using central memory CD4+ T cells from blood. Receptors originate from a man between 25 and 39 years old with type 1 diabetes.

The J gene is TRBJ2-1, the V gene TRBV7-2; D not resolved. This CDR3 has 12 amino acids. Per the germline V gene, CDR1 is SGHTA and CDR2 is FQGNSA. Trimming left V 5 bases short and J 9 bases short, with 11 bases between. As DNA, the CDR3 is TGTGCCAGCAGCCACTTTAATGGTGAGCAGTTCTTC. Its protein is CASSHFNGEQFF.

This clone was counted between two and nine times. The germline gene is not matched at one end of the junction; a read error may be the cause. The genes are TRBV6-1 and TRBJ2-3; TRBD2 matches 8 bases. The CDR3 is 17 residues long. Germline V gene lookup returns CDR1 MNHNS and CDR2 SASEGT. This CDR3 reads CAISESESGGLTDTQYF. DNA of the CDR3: TGTGCCATCAGTGAGTCAGAAAGCGGGGGCCTGACAGATACGCAGTATTTT.

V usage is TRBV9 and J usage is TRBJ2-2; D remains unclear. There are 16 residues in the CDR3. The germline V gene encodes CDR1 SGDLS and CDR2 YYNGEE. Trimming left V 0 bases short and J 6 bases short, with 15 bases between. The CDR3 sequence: CASSVGRRQESGELFF. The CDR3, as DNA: TGTGCCAGCAGCGTAGGCCGGCGGCAGGAGTCCGGGGAGCTGTTTTTT. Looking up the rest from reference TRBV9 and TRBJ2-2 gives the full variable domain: DSGVTQTPKHLITATGQRVTLRCSPRSGDLSVYWYQQSLDQGLQFLIQYYNGEERAKGNILERFSAQQFPDLHSELNLSSLELGDSALYFCASSVGRRQESGELFFGEGSRLTVL.

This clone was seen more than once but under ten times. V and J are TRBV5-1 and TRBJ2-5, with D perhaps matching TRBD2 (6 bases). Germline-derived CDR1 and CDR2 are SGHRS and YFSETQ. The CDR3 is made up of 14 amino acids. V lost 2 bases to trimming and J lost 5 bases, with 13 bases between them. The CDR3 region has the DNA TGCGCCAGCAGCTTTCGGGGGTTGTTGGAGACCCAGTACTTC. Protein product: CASSFRGLLETQYF.

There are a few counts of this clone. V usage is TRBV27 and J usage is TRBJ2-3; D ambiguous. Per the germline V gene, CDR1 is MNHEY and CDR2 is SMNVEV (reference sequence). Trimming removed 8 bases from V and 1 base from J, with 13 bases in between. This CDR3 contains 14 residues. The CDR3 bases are TGTGCCAGCGGAGTCTTTGCGGGCACAGATACGCAGTATTTT. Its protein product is CASGVFAGTDTQYF.

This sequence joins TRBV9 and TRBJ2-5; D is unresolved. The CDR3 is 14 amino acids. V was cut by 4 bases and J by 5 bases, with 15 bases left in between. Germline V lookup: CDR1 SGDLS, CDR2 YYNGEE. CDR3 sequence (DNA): TGTGCCAGCAGCTTTGGTCTGGGCCTGGAGACCCAGTACTTC. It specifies CASSFGLGLETQYF.

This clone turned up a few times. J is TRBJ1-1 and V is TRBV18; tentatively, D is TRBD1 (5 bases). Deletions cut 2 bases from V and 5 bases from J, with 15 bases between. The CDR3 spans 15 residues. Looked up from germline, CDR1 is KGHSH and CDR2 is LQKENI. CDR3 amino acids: CASSPTQGAVTEAFF. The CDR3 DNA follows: TGTGCCAGCTCACCAACTCAGGGTGCGGTTACTGAAGCTTTCTTT.

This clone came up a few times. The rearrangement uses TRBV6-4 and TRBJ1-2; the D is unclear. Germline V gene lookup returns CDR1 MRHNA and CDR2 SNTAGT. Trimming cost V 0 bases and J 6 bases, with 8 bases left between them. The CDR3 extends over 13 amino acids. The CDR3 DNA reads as TGTGCCAGCAGTGACTCAGGGTGGAATGGCTACACCTTC. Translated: CASSDSGWNGYTF.

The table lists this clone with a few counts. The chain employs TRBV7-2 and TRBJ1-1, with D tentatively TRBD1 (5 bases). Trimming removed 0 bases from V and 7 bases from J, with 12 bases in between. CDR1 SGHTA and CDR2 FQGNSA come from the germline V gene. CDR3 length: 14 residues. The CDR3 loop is CASSLAAGDYEAFF. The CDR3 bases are TGTGCCAGCAGCTTAGCGGCGGGGGACTATGAAGCTTTCTTT.

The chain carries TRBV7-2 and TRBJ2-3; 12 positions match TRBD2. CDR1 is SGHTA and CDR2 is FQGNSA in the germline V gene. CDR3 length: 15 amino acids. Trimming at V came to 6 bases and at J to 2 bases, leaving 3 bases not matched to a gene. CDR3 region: CASRSSGGDTDTQYF. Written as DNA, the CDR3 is TGTGCCAGCAGATCTAGCGGGGGGGACACAGATACGCAGTATTTT.

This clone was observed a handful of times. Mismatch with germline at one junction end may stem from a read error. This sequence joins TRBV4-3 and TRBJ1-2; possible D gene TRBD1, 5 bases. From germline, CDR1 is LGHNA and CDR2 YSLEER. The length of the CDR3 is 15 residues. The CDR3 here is CASSQVTTPGRGSLF. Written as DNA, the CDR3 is TGCGCCAGCAGCCAAGTTACTACACCGGGACGTGGGTCCCTATTC.

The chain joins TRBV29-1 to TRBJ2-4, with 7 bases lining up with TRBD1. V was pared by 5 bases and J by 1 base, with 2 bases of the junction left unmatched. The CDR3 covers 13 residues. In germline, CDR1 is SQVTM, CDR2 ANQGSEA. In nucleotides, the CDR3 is TGCAGCGTTCCACAGGGGGCCAAAAACATTCAGTACTTC. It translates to CSVPQGAKNIQYF.

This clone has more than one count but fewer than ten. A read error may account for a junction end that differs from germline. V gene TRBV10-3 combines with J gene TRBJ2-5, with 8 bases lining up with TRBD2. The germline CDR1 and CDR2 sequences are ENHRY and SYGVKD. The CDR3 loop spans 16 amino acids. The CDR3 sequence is CASSYALGAGEETQYF. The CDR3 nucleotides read TGTGCCAGCAGTTACGCCCTCGGAGCGGGGGAAGAGACCCAGTACTTC.

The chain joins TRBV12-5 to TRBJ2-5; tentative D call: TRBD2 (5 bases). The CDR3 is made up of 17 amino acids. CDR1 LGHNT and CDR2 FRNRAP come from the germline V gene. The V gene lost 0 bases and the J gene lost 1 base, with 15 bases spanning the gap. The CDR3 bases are TGTGCTAGTGGTTTGGTACTTGGTTCAACTAGCCAAGAGACCCAGTACTTC. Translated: CASGLVLGSTSQETQYF.

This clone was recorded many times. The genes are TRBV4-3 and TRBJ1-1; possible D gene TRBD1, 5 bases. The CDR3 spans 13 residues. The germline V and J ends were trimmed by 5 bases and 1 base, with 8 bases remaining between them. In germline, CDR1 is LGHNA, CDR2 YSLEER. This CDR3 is CASSKQENTEAFF. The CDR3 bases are TGCGCCAGCAGCAAACAGGAGAACACTGAAGCTTTCTTT.

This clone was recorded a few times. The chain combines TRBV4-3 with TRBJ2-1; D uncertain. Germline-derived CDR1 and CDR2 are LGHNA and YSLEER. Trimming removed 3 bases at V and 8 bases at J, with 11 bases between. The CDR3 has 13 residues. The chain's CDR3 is CASSHTANDEQFF. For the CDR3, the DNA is TGCGCCAGCAGCCACACTGCCAACGATGAGCAGTTCTTC.

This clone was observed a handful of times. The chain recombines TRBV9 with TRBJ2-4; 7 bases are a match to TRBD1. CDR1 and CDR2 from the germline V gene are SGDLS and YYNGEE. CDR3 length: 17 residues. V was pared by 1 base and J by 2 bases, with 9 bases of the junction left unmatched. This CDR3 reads CASSVSSGGGSKNIQYF. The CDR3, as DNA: TGTGCCAGCAGCGTATCCTCAGGGGGTGGGTCCAAAAACATTCAGTACTTC.

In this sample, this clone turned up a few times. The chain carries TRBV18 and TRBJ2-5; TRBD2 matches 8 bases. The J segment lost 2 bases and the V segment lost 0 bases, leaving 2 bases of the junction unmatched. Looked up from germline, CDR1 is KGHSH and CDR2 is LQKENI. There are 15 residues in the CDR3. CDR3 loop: CASSPPSSGQETQYF. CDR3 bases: TGTGCCAGCTCACCACCGTCTAGCGGGCAAGAGACCCAGTACTTC.

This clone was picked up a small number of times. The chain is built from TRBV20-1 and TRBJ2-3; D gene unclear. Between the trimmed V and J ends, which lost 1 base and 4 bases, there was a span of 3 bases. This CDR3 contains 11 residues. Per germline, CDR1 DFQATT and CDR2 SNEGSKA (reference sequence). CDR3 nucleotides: TGCAGTGCTAGAGTGGCAGATACGCAGTATTTT. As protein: CSARVADTQYF.

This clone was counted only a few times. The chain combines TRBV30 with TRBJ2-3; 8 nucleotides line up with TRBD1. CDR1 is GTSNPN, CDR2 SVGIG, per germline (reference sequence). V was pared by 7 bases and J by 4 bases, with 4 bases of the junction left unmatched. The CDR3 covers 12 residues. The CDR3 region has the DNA TGTGCCTCAGGACAGGGAGCAGATACGCAGTATTTT. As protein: CASGQGADTQYF.

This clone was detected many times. CDR3 protein: CASSIGLATDTQYF. The CDR3 DNA sequence: TGTGCCAGTAGTATAGGACTAGCTACAGATACGCAGTATTTT. The chain employs TRBV19 and TRBJ2-3; 7 nucleotides agree with TRBD2. V lost 1 base, J lost 3 bases, and 1 base stayed unmatched. Germline V CDR1 and CDR2: LNHDA, SQIVND (reference sequence). CDR3 length: 14 residues. Based on the CDR3 plus reference TRBV19 and TRBJ2-3, the full variable domain is DGGITQSPKYLFRKEGQNVTLSCEQNLNHDAMYWYRQDPGQGLRLIYYSQIVNDFQKGDIAEGYSVSREKKESFPLTVTSAQKNPTAFYLCASSIGLATDTQYFGPGTRLTVL.

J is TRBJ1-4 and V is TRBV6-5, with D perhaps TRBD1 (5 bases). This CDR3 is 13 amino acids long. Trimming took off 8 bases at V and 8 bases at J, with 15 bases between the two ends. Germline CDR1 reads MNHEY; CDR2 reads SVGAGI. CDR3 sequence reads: CASRGRVGEKLFF. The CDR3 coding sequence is TGTGCCAGCCGGGGCCGGGTCGGGGAAAAACTGTTTTTT.

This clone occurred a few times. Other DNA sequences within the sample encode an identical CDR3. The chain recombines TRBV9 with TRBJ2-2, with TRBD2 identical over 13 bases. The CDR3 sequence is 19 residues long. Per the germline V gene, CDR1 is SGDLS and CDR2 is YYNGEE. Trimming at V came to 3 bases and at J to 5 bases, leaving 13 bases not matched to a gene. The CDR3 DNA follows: TGTGCCAGCAGCGGGGGACTAGCGGGGAGCTACACGGGGACCGGGGAGCTGTTTTTT. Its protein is CASSGGLAGSYTGTGELFF.

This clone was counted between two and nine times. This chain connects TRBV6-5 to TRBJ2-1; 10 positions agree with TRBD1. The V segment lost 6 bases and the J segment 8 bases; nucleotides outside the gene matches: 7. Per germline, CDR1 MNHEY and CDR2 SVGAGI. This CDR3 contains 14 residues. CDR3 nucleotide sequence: TGTGCCAGCAGGATTTTTGGGACAGGGGATGAGCAGTTCTTC. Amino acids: CASRIFGTGDEQFF.

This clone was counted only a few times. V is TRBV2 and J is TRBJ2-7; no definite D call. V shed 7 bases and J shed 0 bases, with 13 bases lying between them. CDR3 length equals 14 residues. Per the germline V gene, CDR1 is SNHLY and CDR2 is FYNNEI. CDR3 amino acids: CASTGTRTSYEQYF. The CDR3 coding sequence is TGTGCCAGCACTGGAACCCGGACCTCCTACGAGCAGTACTTC. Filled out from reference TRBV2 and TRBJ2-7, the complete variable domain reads EPEVTQTPSHQVTQMGQEVILRCVPISNHLYFYWYRQILGQKVEFLVSFYNNEISEKSEIFDDQFSVERPDGSNFTLKIRSTKLEDSAMYFCASTGTRTSYEQYFGPGTRLTVT.

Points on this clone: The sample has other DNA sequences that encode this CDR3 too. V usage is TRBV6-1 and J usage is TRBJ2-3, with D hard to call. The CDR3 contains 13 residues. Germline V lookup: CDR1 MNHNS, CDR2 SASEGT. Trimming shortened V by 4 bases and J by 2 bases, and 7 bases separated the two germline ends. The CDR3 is CASSVGSTDTQYF. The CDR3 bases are TGTGCCAGCAGTGTAGGTTCCACAGATACGCAGTATTTT.

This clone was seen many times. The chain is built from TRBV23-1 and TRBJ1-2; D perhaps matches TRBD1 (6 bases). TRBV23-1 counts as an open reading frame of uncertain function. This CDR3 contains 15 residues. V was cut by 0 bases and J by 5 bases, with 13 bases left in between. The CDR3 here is CASSQSTGWRYGYTF. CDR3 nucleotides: TGCGCCAGCAGTCAATCAACAGGGTGGAGATATGGCTACACCTTC.

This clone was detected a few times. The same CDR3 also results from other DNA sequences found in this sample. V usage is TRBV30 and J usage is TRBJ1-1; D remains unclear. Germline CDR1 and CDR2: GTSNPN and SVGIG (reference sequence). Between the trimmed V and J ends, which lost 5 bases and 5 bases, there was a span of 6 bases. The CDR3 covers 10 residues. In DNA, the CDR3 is TGTGCCTGGGGAAGGACTGAAGCTTTCTTT. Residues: CAWGRTEAFF.

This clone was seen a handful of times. CDR3 nucleotide sequence: TGTGCCAGCAGCGTAGAACAGGGAGGACCCTACGAGCAGTACTTC. Translated: CASSVEQGGPYEQYF. V is TRBV9 and J is TRBJ2-7; D may correspond to TRBD1 or TRBD2 (6 bases each). The CDR3 runs 15 residues. V lost 0 bases and J lost 2, with 12 bases in between. In germline, CDR1 is SGDLS, CDR2 YYNGEE. Full variable domain (outside the CDR3, taken from reference TRBV9 and TRBJ2-7): DSGVTQTPKHLITATGQRVTLRCSPRSGDLSVYWYQQSLDQGLQFLIQYYNGEERAKGNILERFSAQQFPDLHSELNLSSLELGDSALYFCASSVEQGGPYEQYFGPGTRLTVT.